This TCR beta chain is drawn from a study of OX40 agonist ivuxolimab in advanced cancers. Method: immunoSEQ multiplex PCR; TCRdb's copy keeps in-frame clones and lacks some. The sample holds approximately 82,000 clones, around 84% seen once. Germline loops: CDR1 SNHLY, CDR2 FYNNEI. The CDR3 loop spans 14 amino acids. Germline trimming cut 4 bases from V and 6 bases from J; bases unmatched to any gene: 6. This TCR came from an adult with an advanced solid tumor such as melanoma, head and neck, liver or kidney cancer. This chain joins TRBV2 and TRBJ2-1; 7 positions match TRBD2. The sample in question was CD4+ or CD8+ T cells sorted from blood, obtained in a trial of the OX40 agonist ivuxolimab. In DNA form, the CDR3 reads TGTGCCAGCAGTGTTGCGGGAGTCTCCAATGAGCAGTTCTTC. Its translation is CASSVAGVSNEQFF.